These T cell receptor beta chains were read from a single sample in a study of blood T cell repertoires in COVID-19. Libraries were prepared by immunoSEQ multiplex PCR; TCRdb keeps only in-frame clonotypes and omits some of them. Of 100,000 to 120,000 clones in the sample, less than 85% were seen once. The sequencing sample was made of peripheral blood. These receptors all come from an elderly woman with acute or convalescent COVID-19. Each CDR3 is given with its conserved first and last residue. Each record gives: D gene, clone size, J gene, V gene, CDR3 DNA, CDR3 protein. A D gene is named only where the DNA matches it firmly. The size of a clone is reported for some rows only, either as once, few or many, or as a class for expanded clones.

d_call: TRBD2
clone_size: .
j_call: TRBJ2-7
v_call: TRBV27
cdr3_nt: TGTGCCAGCACCGGACTAGCGGGAGTGGGGGTCTACGAGCAGTACTTC
cdr3_aa: CASTGLAGVGVYEQYF

d_call: TRBD1
clone_size: few
j_call: TRBJ2-1
v_call: TRBV5-1
cdr3_nt: TGCGCCAGCAGCTTGATCCCCGACAGGGGCAATGAGCAGTTCTTC
cdr3_aa: CASSLIPDRGNEQFF

d_call: .
clone_size: .
j_call: TRBJ2-3
v_call: TRBV10-3
cdr3_nt: TGTGCCATCAGTGAGTCTCCGACAAACACAGATACGCAGTATTTT
cdr3_aa: CAISESPTNTDTQYF

d_call: TRBD2
clone_size: .
j_call: TRBJ2-3
v_call: TRBV7-2
cdr3_nt: TGTGCCAGCAGCTCTAGCGGGGGGGCCTCGGATACGCAGTATTTT
cdr3_aa: CASSSSGGASDTQYF

d_call: .
clone_size: .
j_call: TRBJ1-3
v_call: TRBV19
cdr3_nt: TGTGCCAGTAGTAGCTTGGGACAAGGAAACACCATATATTTT
cdr3_aa: CASSSLGQGNTIYF

d_call: .
clone_size: many
j_call: TRBJ2-3
v_call: TRBV2
cdr3_nt: TGTGCCAGCAGTGAGTCGAGGGGGATGGCAGATACGCAGTATTTT
cdr3_aa: CASSESRGMADTQYF

d_call: .
clone_size: few
j_call: TRBJ1-1
v_call: TRBV27
cdr3_nt: TGTGCCAGCAGTTTACAGGGCCTCACTGAAGCTTTCTTT
cdr3_aa: CASSLQGLTEAFF

d_call: .
clone_size: .
j_call: TRBJ1-1
v_call: TRBV5-1
cdr3_nt: TGCGCCAGCAGCTTGGGCAGGGTGAGAACTGAAGCTTTCTTT
cdr3_aa: CASSLGRVRTEAFF

d_call: .
clone_size: few
j_call: TRBJ1-5
v_call: TRBV19
cdr3_nt: TGTGCCAGTAGCCCCAGCGGGGAAGGGCAGCCCCAGCATTTT
cdr3_aa: CASSPSGEGQPQHF

d_call: .
clone_size: .
j_call: TRBJ1-2
v_call: TRBV25-1
cdr3_nt: TGTGCCAGCAGTGACCTACAGTTAAACTATGGCTACACCTTC
cdr3_aa: CASSDLQLNYGYTF

d_call: .
clone_size: .
j_call: TRBJ1-1
v_call: TRBV6-1
cdr3_nt: TGTGCCAGCAGTGATTACAACAGGATGAACACTGAAGCTTTCTTT
cdr3_aa: CASSDYNRMNTEAFF

d_call: TRBD2
clone_size: .
j_call: TRBJ2-7
v_call: TRBV28
cdr3_nt: TGTGCCAGCAGTACTAGCGCCCTTCCCTACGAGCAGTACTTC
cdr3_aa: CASSTSALPYEQYF

d_call: TRBD1
clone_size: .
j_call: TRBJ1-6
v_call: TRBV7-9
cdr3_nt: TGTGCCAGCAGTCCCGGGACAGTGAATTCACCCCTCCACTTT
cdr3_aa: CASSPGTVNSPLHF

d_call: .
clone_size: once
j_call: TRBJ2-2
v_call: TRBV6-5
cdr3_nt: TGTGCCAGCAGCTTAAACAGGGTCGACACCGGGGAGCTGTTTTTT
cdr3_aa: CASSLNRVDTGELFF

d_call: TRBD1
clone_size: .
j_call: TRBJ1-1
v_call: TRBV28
cdr3_nt: TGTGCCAGCGGACGACAGGGTCGAAGGAACACTGAAGCTTTCTTT
cdr3_aa: CASGRQGRRNTEAFF

d_call: .
clone_size: once
j_call: TRBJ1-6
v_call: TRBV4-2
cdr3_nt: TGTGCCAGCAGCCAAGAGTCGGGGATTAATTCACCCCTCCACTTT
cdr3_aa: CASSQESGINSPLHF

d_call: TRBD2
clone_size: .
j_call: TRBJ2-1
v_call: TRBV6-6
cdr3_nt: TGTGCCAGCAGTCAAGGACTAGCGGGGGGTGAGAATGAGCAGTTCTTC
cdr3_aa: CASSQGLAGGENEQFF

d_call: .
clone_size: .
j_call: TRBJ2-7
v_call: TRBV27
cdr3_nt: TGTGCCAGCAGTTACGCGGGGACCTACGAGCAGTACTTC
cdr3_aa: CASSYAGTYEQYF

d_call: TRBD2
clone_size: once
j_call: TRBJ2-3
v_call: TRBV9
cdr3_nt: TGTGCCAGCAGCGTGACTAGCAGAGCTAGCACAGATACGCAGTATTTT
cdr3_aa: CASSVTSRASTDTQYF

d_call: TRBD2
clone_size: .
j_call: TRBJ2-1
v_call: TRBV5-4
cdr3_nt: TGTGCCAGCAGCCTTGGCACTAGCGGGCTCCAACACAATGAGCAGTTCTTC
cdr3_aa: CASSLGTSGLQHNEQFF

d_call: .
clone_size: .
j_call: TRBJ2-5
v_call: TRBV5-1
cdr3_nt: TGCGCCAGCAGCGCCCCCGTCGCGGAAGACCAAGAGACCCAGTACTTC
cdr3_aa: CASSAPVAEDQETQYF

d_call: .
clone_size: .
j_call: TRBJ1-1
v_call: TRBV5-1
cdr3_nt: TGCGCCAGCAGCTTGAATTTCATGAACACTGAAGCTTTCTTT
cdr3_aa: CASSLNFMNTEAFF

d_call: .
clone_size: .
j_call: TRBJ2-5
v_call: TRBV19
cdr3_nt: TGTGCCAGTAGTACCCCCGGGGGTGGGGGTTTGGAGACCCAGTACTTC
cdr3_aa: CASSTPGGGGLETQYF

d_call: .
clone_size: .
j_call: TRBJ2-7
v_call: TRBV13
cdr3_nt: TGTGCCAGCAGCTCGGCTGGTGGGCAGGTCACCTACGAGCAGTACTTC
cdr3_aa: CASSSAGGQVTYEQYF

d_call: .
clone_size: .
j_call: TRBJ2-1
v_call: TRBV10-1
cdr3_nt: TGCGCCAGCAGTGACGAGGTGCATGAGCAGTTCTTC
cdr3_aa: CASSDEVHEQFF

d_call: TRBD2
clone_size: few
j_call: TRBJ2-1
v_call: TRBV27
cdr3_nt: TGTGCCAGCAGTTCGCCGGGGGGCTCCTACAATGAGCAGTTCTTC
cdr3_aa: CASSSPGGSYNEQFF

d_call: TRBD1
clone_size: .
j_call: TRBJ1-6
v_call: TRBV4-2
cdr3_nt: TGTGCCAGCAGCCAAGGGGAACTCGGGACAGCCGTATATAATTCACCCCTCCACTTT
cdr3_aa: CASSQGELGTAVYNSPLHF

d_call: .
clone_size: .
j_call: TRBJ2-7
v_call: TRBV4-1
cdr3_nt: TGCGCCAGCAGCCCGATGGACAGCCCGAGTAGTCCCTACGAGCAGTACTTC
cdr3_aa: CASSPMDSPSSPYEQYF

d_call: TRBD2
clone_size: .
j_call: TRBJ2-3
v_call: TRBV18
cdr3_nt: TGTGCCAGCTCACCTATGGACCGGGGGGGCACAGATACGCAGTATTTT
cdr3_aa: CASSPMDRGGTDTQYF

d_call: .
clone_size: .
j_call: TRBJ1-6
v_call: TRBV6-4
cdr3_nt: TGTGCCAGCAGAGGACAGAATAATTCACCCCTCCACTTT
cdr3_aa: CASRGQNNSPLHF

d_call: .
clone_size: .
j_call: TRBJ2-1
v_call: TRBV10-2
cdr3_nt: TGCGCCAGCAGTTTGTGGGGGGATGAGCAGTTCTTC
cdr3_aa: CASSLWGDEQFF

d_call: .
clone_size: once
j_call: TRBJ1-2
v_call: TRBV29-1
cdr3_nt: TGCAGCGTTTCCCACACCATCTATGGCTACACCTTC
cdr3_aa: CSVSHTIYGYTF

d_call: .
clone_size: .
j_call: TRBJ2-7
v_call: TRBV21-1
cdr3_nt: TGTGCCAGCAGCAAAAGGGGTGGAGGGGCCCCCTACGAGCAGTACTTC
cdr3_aa: CASSKRGGGAPYEQYF

d_call: .
clone_size: .
j_call: TRBJ2-1
v_call: TRBV7-2
cdr3_nt: TGTGCCAGCAGCGGACAGACTAGCATATCAAGCTCCTACAATGAGCAGTTCTTC
cdr3_aa: CASSGQTSISSSYNEQFF

d_call: .
clone_size: .
j_call: TRBJ2-5
v_call: TRBV27
cdr3_nt: TGTGCCAGCAGTTTAGGAGGGAGTCTAGAGACCCAGTACTTC
cdr3_aa: CASSLGGSLETQYF

d_call: TRBD1
clone_size: .
j_call: TRBJ2-7
v_call: TRBV7-2
cdr3_nt: TGTGCCAGCAGCCCAGGGGGAATTCTCGCCTACGAGCAGTACTTC
cdr3_aa: CASSPGGILAYEQYF

d_call: TRBD2
clone_size: .
j_call: TRBJ2-7
v_call: TRBV4-3
cdr3_nt: TGCGCCAGCAGCCAAGACCGCCTTCGGGGGGGGTTCGAGCAGTACTTC
cdr3_aa: CASSQDRLRGGFEQYF

d_call: TRBD1
clone_size: .
j_call: TRBJ2-7
v_call: TRBV30
cdr3_nt: TGTGCCTGGAGGGACCTCGGCACAGGGGTTGGCGAGCAGTACTTC
cdr3_aa: CAWRDLGTGVGEQYF

d_call: TRBD2
clone_size: .
j_call: TRBJ2-3
v_call: TRBV5-1
cdr3_nt: TGCGCCAGCAGCTCCTTGGGACAGGGGACTAGCGGGCTTGTAGATACGCAGTATTTT
cdr3_aa: CASSSLGQGTSGLVDTQYF

d_call: .
clone_size: few
j_call: TRBJ1-1
v_call: TRBV27
cdr3_nt: TGTGCCAGCAGCCTTGGGGGCCGGGCTTTCTTT
cdr3_aa: CASSLGGRAFF

d_call: TRBD2
clone_size: few
j_call: TRBJ2-7
v_call: TRBV9
cdr3_nt: TGTGCCAGCAGCGTAGGGGCTAGCGGGGGGACCTACGAGCAGTACTTC
cdr3_aa: CASSVGASGGTYEQYF

d_call: TRBD2
clone_size: .
j_call: TRBJ2-1
v_call: TRBV29-1
cdr3_nt: TGCAGCGTGTCACGTAGCGGGAGTGGCTCCTACAATGAGCAGTTCTTC
cdr3_aa: CSVSRSGSGSYNEQFF

d_call: .
clone_size: .
j_call: TRBJ2-2
v_call: TRBV19
cdr3_nt: TGTGCCACTATATCCCAGGGAAGGAGGAACACCGGGGAGCTGTTTTTT
cdr3_aa: CATISQGRRNTGELFF

d_call: .
clone_size: .
j_call: TRBJ2-7
v_call: TRBV7-9
cdr3_nt: TGTGCCAGCAGCTTAGCCCTTAACAACCCCTACGAGCAGTACTTC
cdr3_aa: CASSLALNNPYEQYF

d_call: TRBD2
clone_size: .
j_call: TRBJ2-2
v_call: TRBV7-3
cdr3_nt: TGTGCCAGCAGCCCATTAGCGGGGGGGAACACCGGGGAGCTGTTTTTT
cdr3_aa: CASSPLAGGNTGELFF

d_call: TRBD2
clone_size: .
j_call: TRBJ2-5
v_call: TRBV9
cdr3_nt: TGTGCCAGCAGGCCCGACTCGACTAGCGGGGGGGCCACGGTCGGAGAGACCCAGTACTTC
cdr3_aa: CASRPDSTSGGATVGETQYF

d_call: TRBD2
clone_size: once
j_call: TRBJ2-7
v_call: TRBV29-1
cdr3_nt: TGCAGCGTTAGGACTAGCGGGAGCGGGGGGGAGCAGTACTTC
cdr3_aa: CSVRTSGSGGEQYF

d_call: .
clone_size: .
j_call: TRBJ2-1
v_call: TRBV27
cdr3_nt: TGTGCCAGCAGTTTACTGGGTAGCCTTAGCTCCTACAATGAGCAGTTCTTC
cdr3_aa: CASSLLGSLSSYNEQFF

d_call: .
clone_size: .
j_call: TRBJ1-2
v_call: TRBV11-2
cdr3_nt: TGTGCCAGCAGCTTTAGACAGGCCAGCGGCTATGGCTACACCTTC
cdr3_aa: CASSFRQASGYGYTF

d_call: .
clone_size: .
j_call: TRBJ2-2
v_call: TRBV9
cdr3_nt: TGTGCCAGCAGCGGTGGAGGGCTAGTTGGGAACACCGGGGAGCTGTTTTTT
cdr3_aa: CASSGGGLVGNTGELFF

d_call: .
clone_size: few
j_call: TRBJ1-1
v_call: TRBV10-1
cdr3_nt: TGCGCCAGCATGGTGACTCCGGGAACTGAAGCTTTCTTT
cdr3_aa: CASMVTPGTEAFF

d_call: TRBD2
clone_size: .
j_call: TRBJ2-3
v_call: TRBV18
cdr3_nt: TGTGCCAGCTCACGAATACTAGCGGGAGGGACAGATACGCAGTATTTT
cdr3_aa: CASSRILAGGTDTQYF

d_call: .
clone_size: once
j_call: TRBJ2-5
v_call: TRBV19
cdr3_nt: TGTGCCAGTAAGGTAGGACAGAAGTACCAAGAGACCCAGTACTTC
cdr3_aa: CASKVGQKYQETQYF

d_call: TRBD1
clone_size: .
j_call: TRBJ1-6
v_call: TRBV11-2
cdr3_nt: TGTGCCAGCAGCTTAGGGAGGGGGCGAAATTCACCCCTCCACTTT
cdr3_aa: CASSLGRGRNSPLHF

d_call: .
clone_size: once
j_call: TRBJ2-1
v_call: TRBV16
cdr3_nt: TGTGCCAGCAGCCCCGGGGATCACAATGAGCAGTTCTTC
cdr3_aa: CASSPGDHNEQFF

d_call: TRBD2
clone_size: .
j_call: TRBJ2-3
v_call: TRBV29-1
cdr3_nt: TGCAGCGTTAGCGGGGTGGTGACAGATACGCAGTATTTT
cdr3_aa: CSVSGVVTDTQYF

d_call: TRBD1
clone_size: few
j_call: TRBJ2-2
v_call: TRBV3-1/TRBV3-2
cdr3_nt: TGTGCCAGCAGCCAAGATCCTTTGGGGACAGGGAACACCGGGGAGCTGTTTTTT
cdr3_aa: CASSQDPLGTGNTGELFF

d_call: TRBD1
clone_size: .
j_call: TRBJ2-7
v_call: TRBV5-1
cdr3_nt: TGCGCCAGCAGCCGATACCTGACAGGGGGCTCCGAGCAGTACTTC
cdr3_aa: CASSRYLTGGSEQYF

d_call: TRBD1
clone_size: .
j_call: TRBJ1-1
v_call: TRBV7-9
cdr3_nt: TGTGCCAGCAGCAAGGGACAGATAGTTGAGGGTGAAGCTTTCTTT
cdr3_aa: CASSKGQIVEGEAFF

d_call: .
clone_size: .
j_call: TRBJ1-1
v_call: TRBV10-3
cdr3_nt: TGTGCCATATCCCGCCTTCAGGTGAGAGACACTGAAGCTTTCTTT
cdr3_aa: CAISRLQVRDTEAFF